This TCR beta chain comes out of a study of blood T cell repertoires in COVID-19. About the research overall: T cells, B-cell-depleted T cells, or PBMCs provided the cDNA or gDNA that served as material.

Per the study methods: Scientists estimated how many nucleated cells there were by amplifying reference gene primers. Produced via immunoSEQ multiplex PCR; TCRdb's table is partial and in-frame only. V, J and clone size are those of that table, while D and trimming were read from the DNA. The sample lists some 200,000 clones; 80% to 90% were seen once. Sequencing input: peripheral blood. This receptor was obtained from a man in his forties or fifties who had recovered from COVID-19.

The CDR3, as DNA: TGTGCCAGCAGCCGTCGGGGAGAGAAGGCTTTCTTT. It codes for CASSRRGEKAFF. This rearrangement joins TRBV6-2 or TRBV6-3 to TRBJ1-1; D gene ambiguous. V was cut by 6 bases and J by 11 bases, with 16 bases left in between. This CDR3 has 12 residues. The germline V gene has CDR1 MNHEY and CDR2 SVGEGT.